These T cell receptor beta chains were read from a single sample in a study of blood T cell repertoires in COVID-19. Sequencing used immunoSEQ multiplex PCR; TCRdb keeps in-frame clones, though not all of them. The table shows about 100,000 clones, with around 83% occurring only once. Material: peripheral blood. All receptors come from a human donor in a cohort sampled during active COVID-19. CDR3s include the opening cysteine and the closing phenylalanine or tryptophan. Each record gives: V gene, clone size, D gene, J gene, CDR3 DNA, CDR3 protein. A D gene is named only where the DNA matches it firmly. The listing skips clone size in some rows; elsewhere it reads once, few, many or a size class.

TRBV19,NA,NA,TRBJ2-1,TGTGCCAGTAGTATAGGTGGGGGCTACACCAATGAGCAGTTCTTC,CASSIGGGYTNEQFF
TRBV28,NA,TRBD2,TRBJ2-5,TGTGCCAGCGGGGGGCATAGCGGGAGATTGGAAGAGACCCAGTACTTC,CASGGHSGRLEETQYF
TRBV7-8,NA,TRBD1,TRBJ1-5,TGTGCCAGCAGCTTCCCAGGGGGCCAGCCCCAGCATTTT,CASSFPGGQPQHF
TRBV2,NA,NA,TRBJ2-3,TGTGCCAGCAGTGCTACAGGTTCCTCAGCAGATACGCAGTATTTT,CASSATGSSADTQYF
TRBV3-1/TRBV3-2,few,TRBD1,TRBJ2-2,TGTGCCAGCAGAAGCACAGGGGACACCGGGGAGCTGTTTTTT,CASRSTGDTGELFF
TRBV5-4,NA,NA,TRBJ2-1,TGTGCCAGCAGCTTGGCTTCTACTGGGCAGTTCTTC,CASSLASTGQFF
TRBV13,NA,TRBD2,TRBJ2-3,TGTGCCAGCAGCTCGGGGACTACCACAGATACGCAGTATTTT,CASSSGTTTDTQYF
TRBV7-9,NA,TRBD2,TRBJ2-3,TGTGCCAGCAGCTATCTAGCGGGAGGGCCACAGGCGCAGTATTTT,CASSYLAGGPQAQYF
TRBV7-8,NA,NA,TRBJ1-2,TGTGCCAGCAGCCCGGGAAGGTATGGCTACACCTTC,CASSPGRYGYTF
TRBV7-3,few,NA,TRBJ2-7,TGTGCCAGCAGCTTCTCAGACAGCTCCTACGAGCAGTACTTC,CASSFSDSSYEQYF
TRBV7-2,NA,NA,TRBJ2-2,TGTGCCAGCAGCAGACAGAACACCGGGGAGCTGTTTTTT,CASSRQNTGELFF
TRBV21-1,once,NA,TRBJ1-1,TGTGCCAGCAGCGACACCCAGAACACTGAAGCTTTCTTT,CASSDTQNTEAFF
TRBV28,NA,TRBD1,TRBJ1-5,TGTGCCAGCAGTTTGCTACAGGGGTTCAATCAGCCCCAGCATTTT,CASSLLQGFNQPQHF
TRBV5-1,NA,TRBD2,TRBJ2-2,TGCGCCAGCAGTCGAGTTAGCGGGACTACCGGGGAGCTGTTTTTT,CASSRVSGTTGELFF
TRBV5-4,NA,TRBD1,TRBJ2-7,TGTGCCAGCAGCCACCGGGACAGGGGCGCCTATGAGCAGTACTTC,CASSHRDRGAYEQYF
TRBV19,NA,TRBD2,TRBJ2-3,TGTGCCAGTAGTAGAGCCAGCGGGGAGTACACAGATACGCAGTATTTT,CASSRASGEYTDTQYF
TRBV9,NA,TRBD1,TRBJ2-5,TGTGCCAGCAGCGCCCTGGGTACACTAGGGGACAGAAGGGAGACCCAGTACTTC,CASSALGTLGDRRETQYF
TRBV15,NA,TRBD1,TRBJ2-3,TGTGCCACCAGCAGTTGGGGACAGGGGTCAGCAGATACGCAGTATTTT,CATSSWGQGSADTQYF
TRBV24-1,NA,NA,TRBJ2-7,TGTGCCACCAGTTCAGGGTCACGCTACGAGCAGTACTTC,CATSSGSRYEQYF
TRBV27,NA,NA,TRBJ2-3,TGTGCCAGCAGTTTATTATATACAGTTAGCACAGATACGCAGTATTTT,CASSLLYTVSTDTQYF
TRBV7-9,NA,TRBD1,TRBJ2-5,TGTGCCAGCAGCTTAACGGGACAGGCGGAGACCCAGTACTTC,CASSLTGQAETQYF
TRBV19,NA,TRBD1,TRBJ1-6,TGTGCCAGTAGAGGACAGGCCTGGGATTCACCCCTCCACTTT,CASRGQAWDSPLHF
TRBV27,NA,NA,TRBJ1-4,TGTGCCAGCAGTTTGTACAGGCGCGCGGAAAAACTGTTTTTT,CASSLYRRAEKLFF
TRBV20-1,NA,NA,TRBJ1-2,TGCAGTGCTAGTCCCGGGACATCTTCGGGCTACACCTTC,CSASPGTSSGYTF
TRBV6-5,NA,NA,TRBJ2-3,TGTGCCAGCGGGATGGGGGCAGGCACAGATACGCAGTATTTT,CASGMGAGTDTQYF
TRBV30,NA,TRBD1,TRBJ2-1,TGTGCCTGGATCCGGGACAGGGTTAGTGAGCAGTTCTTC,CAWIRDRVSEQFF
TRBV4-3,NA,NA,TRBJ2-3,TGCGCCAGCAGCCAACAACGAGTTCAGGGTGGGACAGATACGCAGTATTTT,CASSQQRVQGGTDTQYF
TRBV6-5,NA,TRBD2,TRBJ2-2,TGTGCCAGCAGCCTAGCGGTCTCAACCGGGGAGCTGTTTTTT,CASSLAVSTGELFF
TRBV7-2,NA,NA,TRBJ2-1,TGTGCCAGCAGCGCTCAGGGGTCTTCCTACAATGAGCAGTTCTTC,CASSAQGSSYNEQFF
TRBV9,NA,TRBD2,TRBJ2-1,TGTGCCAGCAGCGTAAGAATTAGCGGGGGCACCGATGAGCAGTTCTTC,CASSVRISGGTDEQFF
TRBV7-3,NA,TRBD1,TRBJ1-2,TGTGCCAGCAGCTTAACCGCAGGGGGCTCTATCGGGGGCTACACCTTC,CASSLTAGGSIGGYTF
TRBV5-1,NA,NA,TRBJ2-7,TGCGCCAGCAGCTTGGTTTTTGGCGGGACGATACGCTACGAGCAGTACTTC,CASSLVFGGTIRYEQYF
TRBV9,once,TRBD1,TRBJ2-1,TGTGCCAGCAGCGTAGTAGGACAGGGATACAATGAGCAGTTCTTC,CASSVVGQGYNEQFF
TRBV3-1/TRBV3-2,once,NA,TRBJ2-2,TGTGCCAGCAGCCAAGACGTCCGACAGGGAGGTCCCGGGGAGCTGTTTTTT,CASSQDVRQGGPGELFF
TRBV14,NA,NA,TRBJ2-7,TGTGCCAGCAGCCAAGGTTATTTTCAGGGGAACGAGCAGTACTTC,CASSQGYFQGNEQYF
TRBV19,NA,NA,TRBJ1-1,TGTGCCAGTAGTATCCCGACAGGTATATTGAGTGAAAACACTGAAGCTTTCTTT,CASSIPTGILSENTEAFF
TRBV2,NA,TRBD2,TRBJ2-2,TGTGCCAGCGGACTAGCGGGAGCGGGAGCCGGGGAGCTGTTTTTT,CASGLAGAGAGELFF
TRBV4-2,NA,TRBD2,TRBJ2-7,TGTGCCAGCAGCCAACATCTTGCGTCACTAGCGGGCTTGAGGTGCTACGAGCAGTACTTC,CASSQHLASLAGLRCYEQYF
TRBV18,NA,TRBD1,TRBJ2-2,TGTGCCAGCTCAGCACAGGGGGCCAACACCGGGGAGCTGTTTTTT,CASSAQGANTGELFF
TRBV5-1,NA,NA,TRBJ2-2,TGCGCCAGCATGCCGGGATCGAACACCGGGGAGCTGTTTTTT,CASMPGSNTGELFF
TRBV6-5,NA,TRBD1,TRBJ1-2,TGTGCCAGCAGTCCGGGACAGGGGGGCTATGGCTACACCTTC,CASSPGQGGYGYTF